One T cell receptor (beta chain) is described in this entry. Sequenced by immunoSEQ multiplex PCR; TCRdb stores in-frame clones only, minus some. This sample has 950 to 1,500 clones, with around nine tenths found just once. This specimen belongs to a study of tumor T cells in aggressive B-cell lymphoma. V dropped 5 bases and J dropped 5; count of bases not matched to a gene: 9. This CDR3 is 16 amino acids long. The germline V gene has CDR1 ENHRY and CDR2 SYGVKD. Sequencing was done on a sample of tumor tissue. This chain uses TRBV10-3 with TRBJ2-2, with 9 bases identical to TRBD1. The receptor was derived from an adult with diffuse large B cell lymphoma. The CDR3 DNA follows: TGTGCCATCAGTACAACAGGGGGCGCAGGGACCGGGGAGCTGTTTTTT. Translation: CAISTTGGAGTGELFF.